The sequence of this TCR beta chain was determined in a study of blood T cells in healthy people across ages. Per sample, at least 5.5 micrograms of total RNA were extracted. The study's findings and limits: Lack of knowledge of donor CMV status possibly confounded expanded clonotype changes.

Primed by a sample-barcoded 5' primer and a J-beta primer mix, a second PCR proceeded for about 7 to 11 cycles. A single record per CDR3 protein comes from TCRdb applying MiXCR to the 5' RACE reads. This table holds 700,000 to 900,000 distinct CDR3 sequences, about 55% found once. As concerns this clonotype: Its antigen is unidentified.

V gave up 3 bases and J gave up 9 bases, with 15 bases separating them. Germline values: CDR1 LGHDT, CDR2 YNNKEL (reference sequence). The length of the CDR3 is 14 residues. The sequencing sample was made of blood. The source of this sequence is a man older than 75 in good health. This chain connects TRBV3-1 to TRBJ2-4; a weak D match, TRBD1 (5 bases). CDR3 DNA: TGTGCCAGCAGCCAGGGGCCAGGGATCGGCATTCAGTACTTC. Translation gives CASSQGPGIGIQYF.